This T cell receptor (beta chain) was recorded in a study of shared clonotypes between healthy human individuals. Overall study findings and caveats: Generally, naive subsets (rather than memory subsets) showed larger estimated richness.

As concerns this clone: Its antigen is unidentified.

The length of the CDR3 is 14 residues. The germline V and J ends were trimmed by 3 bases and 11 bases, with 19 bases remaining between them. Per the germline V gene, CDR1 is SGHTA and CDR2 is FQGNSA. Sequenced by immunoSEQ multiplex PCR; TCRdb stores in-frame clones only, minus some. The table records over a million clones, around 76% of them present only once. Sequenced: memory CD4+ T cells sorted from blood. The subset denotes: CD45RA-negative fraction. The gene calls are TRBV7-2 and TRBJ1-1; D gene ambiguous. The TCR sequence derives from a man aged 18 to 29 in good health. The CDR3 protein is CASSLVTEDTAAFF. The CDR3 nucleotides are TGTGCCAGCAGCTTGGTGACTGAGGATACGGCGGCTTTCTTT.